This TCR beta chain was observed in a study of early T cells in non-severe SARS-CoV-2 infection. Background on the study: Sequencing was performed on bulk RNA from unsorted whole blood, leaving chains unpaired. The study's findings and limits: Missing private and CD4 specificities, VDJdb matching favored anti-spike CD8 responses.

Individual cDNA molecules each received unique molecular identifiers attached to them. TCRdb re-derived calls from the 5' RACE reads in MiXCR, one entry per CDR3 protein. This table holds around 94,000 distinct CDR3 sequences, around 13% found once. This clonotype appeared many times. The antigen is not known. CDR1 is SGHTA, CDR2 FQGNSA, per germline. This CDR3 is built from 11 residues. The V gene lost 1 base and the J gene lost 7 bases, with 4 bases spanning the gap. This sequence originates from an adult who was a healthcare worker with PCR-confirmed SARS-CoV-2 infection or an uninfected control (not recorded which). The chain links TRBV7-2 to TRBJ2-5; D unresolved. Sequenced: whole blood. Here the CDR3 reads CASSLGVTQYF. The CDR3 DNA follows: TGTGCCAGCAGCTTAGGCGTGACCCAGTACTTC.